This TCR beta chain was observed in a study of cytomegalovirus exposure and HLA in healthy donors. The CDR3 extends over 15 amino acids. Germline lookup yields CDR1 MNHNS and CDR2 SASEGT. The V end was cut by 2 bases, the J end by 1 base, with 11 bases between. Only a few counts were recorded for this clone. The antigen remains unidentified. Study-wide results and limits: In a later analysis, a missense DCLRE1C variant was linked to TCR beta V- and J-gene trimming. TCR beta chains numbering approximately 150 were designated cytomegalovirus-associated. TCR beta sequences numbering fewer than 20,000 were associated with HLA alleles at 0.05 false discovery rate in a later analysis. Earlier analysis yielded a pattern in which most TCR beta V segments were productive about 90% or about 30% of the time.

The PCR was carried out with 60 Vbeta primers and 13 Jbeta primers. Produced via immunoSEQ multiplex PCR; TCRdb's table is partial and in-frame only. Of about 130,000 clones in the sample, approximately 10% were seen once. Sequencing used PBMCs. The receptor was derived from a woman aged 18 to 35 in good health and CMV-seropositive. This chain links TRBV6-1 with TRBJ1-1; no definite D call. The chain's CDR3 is CASSEFPGPNTEAFF. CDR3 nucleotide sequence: TGTGCCAGCAGTGAATTTCCGGGTCCGAACACTGAAGCTTTCTTT.